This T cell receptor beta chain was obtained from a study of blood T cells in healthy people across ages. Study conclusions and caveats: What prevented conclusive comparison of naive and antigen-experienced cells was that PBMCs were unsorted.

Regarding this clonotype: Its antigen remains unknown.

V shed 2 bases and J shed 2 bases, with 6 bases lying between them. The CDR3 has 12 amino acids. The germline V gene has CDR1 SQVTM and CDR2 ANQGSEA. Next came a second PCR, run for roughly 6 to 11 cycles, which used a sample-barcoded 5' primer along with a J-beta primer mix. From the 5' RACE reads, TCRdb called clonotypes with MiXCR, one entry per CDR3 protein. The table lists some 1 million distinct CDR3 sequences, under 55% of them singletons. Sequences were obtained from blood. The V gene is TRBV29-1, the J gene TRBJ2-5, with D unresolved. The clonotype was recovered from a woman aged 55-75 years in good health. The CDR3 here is CSVEPVQETQYF. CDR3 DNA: TGCAGCGTTGAACCAGTACAAGAGACCCAGTACTTC.